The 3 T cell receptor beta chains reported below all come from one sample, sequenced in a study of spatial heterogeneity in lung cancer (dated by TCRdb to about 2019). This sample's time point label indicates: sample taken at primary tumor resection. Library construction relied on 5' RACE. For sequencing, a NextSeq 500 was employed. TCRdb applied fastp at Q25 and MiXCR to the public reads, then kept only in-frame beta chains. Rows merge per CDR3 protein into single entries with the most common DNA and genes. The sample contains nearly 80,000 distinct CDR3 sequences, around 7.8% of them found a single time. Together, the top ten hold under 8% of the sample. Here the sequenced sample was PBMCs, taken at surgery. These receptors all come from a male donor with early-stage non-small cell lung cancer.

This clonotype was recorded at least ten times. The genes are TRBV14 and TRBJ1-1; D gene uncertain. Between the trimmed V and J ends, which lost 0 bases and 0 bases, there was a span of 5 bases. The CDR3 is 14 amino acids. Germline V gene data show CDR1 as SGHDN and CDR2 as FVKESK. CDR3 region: CASSQDRMNTEAFF. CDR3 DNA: TGTGCCAGCAGCCAAGACCGAATGAACACTGAAGCTTTCTTT.

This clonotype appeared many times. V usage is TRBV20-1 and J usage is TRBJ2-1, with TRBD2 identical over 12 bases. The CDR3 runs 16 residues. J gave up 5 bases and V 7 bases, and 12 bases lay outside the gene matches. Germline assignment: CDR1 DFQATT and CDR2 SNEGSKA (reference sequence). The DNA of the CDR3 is TGCAGTGGAAGCGGACTAGCGGGGCGTTCCCACAATGAGCAGTTCTTC. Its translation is CSGSGLAGRSHNEQFF.

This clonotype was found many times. The CDR3, as DNA: TGTGCCAGCAGCTTACGGACTAGCGGGAGTTACGAGCAGTACTTC. Translated, it gives CASSLRTSGSYEQYF. The V and J genes are TRBV7-8 and TRBJ2-7, with 13 bases matching TRBD2. Trimming at V came to 2 bases and at J to 4 bases, leaving 2 bases not matched to a gene. Per germline, CDR1 SGHVS and CDR2 FQNEAQ. This CDR3 is built from 15 residues.